Each of the 21 T cell receptor beta chains below was sequenced from the same sample in a study of PD-L1 blockade in urothelial cancer. Sequenced by immunoSEQ multiplex PCR; TCRdb stores in-frame clones only, minus some. The table shows 90,000 to 120,000 clones, with about 85% occurring only once. Sequencing was performed on PBMCs, taken around atezolizumab (anti-PD-L1) treatment. The receptors shown here come from a man aged 45-65 years with urothelial cancer.

The chain's CDR3 is CASTITPGQGGGYTF. The CDR3 DNA follows: TGTGCCAGCACGATTACACCGGGACAGGGAGGTGGCTACACCTTC. The J gene is TRBJ1-2, the V gene TRBV28; 9 bases are shared with TRBD1. The trim removed 7 bases at V and 7 bases at J, leaving 13 bases unmatched. The CDR3 has 15 amino acids. Germline values: CDR1 MDHEN, CDR2 SYDVKM.

This clone has just a few counts. The rearrangement links TRBV4-1 to TRBJ1-6, with 8 positions matching TRBD1. This CDR3 comprises 15 residues. V was clipped by 3 bases and J by 6 bases; unmatched bases: 4. Germline lookup yields CDR1 MGHRA and CDR2 YSYEKL. CDR3 sequence: CASSQTGQVNSPLHF. Here the CDR3 DNA reads TGCGCCAGCAGCCAGACGGGACAGGTTAATTCACCCCTCCACTTT.

This clone was counted between two and nine times. The rearrangement uses TRBV7-3 and TRBJ2-1, with D maybe TRBD2 (5 bases). The V gene's germline CDR1 is SGHTA and CDR2 FQGTGA. The CDR3 extends over 13 amino acids. Trimming removed 5 bases from V and 9 bases from J, with 14 bases in between. The CDR3 region has the DNA TGTGCCAGCAGCCCTACTAGTTCGGGTGAGCAGTTCTTC. Protein sequence: CASSPTSSGEQFF. Filled out from reference TRBV7-3 and TRBJ2-1, the complete variable domain reads GAGVSQTPSNKVTEKGKYVELRCDPISGHTALYWYRQSLGQGPEFLIYFQGTGAADDSGLPNDRFFAVRPEGSVSTLKIQRTERGDSAVYLCASSPTSSGEQFFGPGTRLTVL.

The chain links TRBV5-1 to TRBJ2-1; TRBD2 agrees at 8 bases. There are 15 residues in the CDR3. Germline-derived CDR1 and CDR2 are SGHRS and YFSETQ. V dropped 1 base and J dropped 8; count of bases not matched to a gene: 8. CDR3 coding DNA: TGCGCCAGCAGCTTGACCAGCGGGAGTCTTGATGAGCAGTTCTTC. It codes for CASSLTSGSLDEQFF.

This clone is a singleton in its sample. The chain combines TRBV7-2 with TRBJ2-2; the D is unclear. The CDR3 has 14 amino acids. The germline V gene encodes CDR1 SGHTA and CDR2 FQGNSA. Trimming stripped 5 bases from V and 5 bases from J, with 12 bases between. The DNA of the CDR3 is TGTGCCAGCAGCGGGTCAGGTGTAACCGGGGAGCTGTTTTTT. The encoded protein is CASSGSGVTGELFF. The variable domain in full, with the rest retrieved from reference TRBV7-2 and TRBJ2-2, is GAGVSQSPSNKVTEKGKDVELRCDPISGHTALYWYRQSLGQGLEFLIYFQGNSAPDKSGLPSDRFSAERTGGSVSTLTIQRTQQEDSAVYLCASSGSGVTGELFFGEGSRLTVL.

V usage is TRBV11-3 and J usage is TRBJ2-1; tentative D call: TRBD2 (5 bases). Trimming pared 2 bases from V and 8 bases from J, leaving 7 bases between. The CDR3 totals 12 residues. Germline V lookup: CDR1 SGHNT, CDR2 YENEEA. The CDR3 loop reads CASSLYGDEQFF. The CDR3 DNA reads TGTGCCAGCAGCTTATACGGGGATGAGCAGTTCTTC.

V usage is TRBV18 and J usage is TRBJ2-3, with TRBD2 matching over 7 bases. The CDR3 consists of 17 residues. The V gene end was trimmed by 1 base and the J gene end by 0 bases; junction bases not matched to a gene: 7. CDR1 and CDR2 (germline): KGHSH, LQKENI. This chain's CDR3 is CASSPRLAGASTDTQYF. The DNA for the CDR3 is TGTGCCAGCTCACCACGCTTAGCGGGTGCTAGCACAGATACGCAGTATTTT.

Concerning this clone itself: Its ends do not fully match the called genes, so a read error is possible. The chain carries TRBV7-7 and TRBJ2-5; 16 positions match TRBD2. CDR1 SSHAT and CDR2 FNYEAQ come from the germline V gene (reference sequence). This CDR3 has 16 residues. DNA of the CDR3: TGTGCTAGCAGCGGGGGACTAGCGGGAGGGACTGAGACCCAGTACTTC. It translates to CASSGGLAGGTETQYF.

This chain joins TRBV30 and TRBJ2-3; 14 bases line up with TRBD2. V gave up 8 bases and J gave up 3 bases; unmatched junction bases: 7. CDR3 size: 15 residues. The germline V gene has CDR1 GTSNPN and CDR2 SVGIG (reference sequence). As DNA, the CDR3 is TGTGCCGGGGCGGGGACTAGCGGGAGTACAGATACGCAGTATTTT. Its translation: CAGAGTSGSTDTQYF.

This clone was recorded once. V and J are TRBV28 and TRBJ2-7, with 11 nucleotides matching TRBD2. Germline trimming cut 10 bases from V and 4 bases from J; bases unmatched to any gene: 6. The CDR3 is 13 residues long. Germline loops: CDR1 MDHEN, CDR2 SYDVKM. CDR3 in DNA: TGTGCCACAAGACTAGCGGGGACGTACGAGCAGTACTTC. Translated, it gives CATRLAGTYEQYF.

This clone showed up just once. This chain connects TRBV5-1 to TRBJ2-3; no firm D call. The CDR3 length is 16 residues. V gave up 0 bases and J gave up 6 bases, with 17 bases separating them. Germline CDR1 reads SGHRS; CDR2 reads YFSETQ. CDR3 nucleotide sequence: TGCGCCAGCAGCTTGGCGGGTTTTTCCAAACGGGATACGCAGTATTTT. This sequence encodes CASSLAGFSKRDTQYF.

The chain recombines TRBV9 with TRBJ2-2, with D possibly being TRBD1 (5 bases). The CDR3 sequence is 16 residues long. Germline values: CDR1 SGDLS, CDR2 YYNGEE. V was clipped by 3 bases and J by 0 bases, with 12 bases between them. The CDR3 here is CASSDTGPPNTGELFF. The CDR3 DNA reads as TGTGCCAGCAGCGACACAGGACCCCCGAACACCGGGGAGCTGTTTTTT. The full variable domain, in which reference TRBV9 and TRBJ2-2 provide the parts outside the CDR3, is DSGVTQTPKHLITATGQRVTLRCSPRSGDLSVYWYQQSLDQGLQFLIQYYNGEERAKGNILERFSAQQFPDLHSELNLSSLELGDSALYFCASSDTGPPNTGELFFGEGSRLTVL.

V gene TRBV9 combines with J gene TRBJ2-1; maybe TRBD2 (5 bases). This CDR3 has 11 residues. The germline V gene has CDR1 SGDLS and CDR2 YYNGEE. Deletions cut 7 bases from V and 4 bases from J, with 6 bases between. CDR3 DNA: TGTGCCAGCGGGGAGTACAATGAGCAGTTCTTC. This sequence encodes CASGEYNEQFF. Full variable domain (rest looked up from reference TRBV9 and TRBJ2-1): DSGVTQTPKHLITATGQRVTLRCSPRSGDLSVYWYQQSLDQGLQFLIQYYNGEERAKGNILERFSAQQFPDLHSELNLSSLELGDSALYFCASGEYNEQFFGPGTRLTVL.

This rearrangement joins TRBV7-9 to TRBJ2-3; D is unclear. The CDR3 sequence is 12 residues long. The V end lost 4 bases, the J end lost 0 bases, and 2 bases lay between the germline ends. CDR1 is SEHNR and CDR2 is FQNEAQ in the germline V gene (reference sequence). CDR3 DNA sequence: TGTGCCAGCAGCTCTAGCACAGATACGCAGTATTTT. It yields the protein CASSSSTDTQYF.

The chain is built from TRBV10-3 and TRBJ2-7; 7 nucleotides agree with TRBD2. V lost 9 bases to trimming and J lost 3 bases; unmatched junction nucleotides: 11. Germline V CDR1 and CDR2: ENHRY, SYGVKD. The CDR3 contains 14 residues. CDR3 residues: CAIRQRDEFYEQYF. The CDR3 coding sequence is TGTGCCATTAGGCAGCGGGATGAATTCTACGAGCAGTACTTC.

The chain recombines TRBV5-1 with TRBJ2-1; D might be TRBD2 (5 bases). CDR1 and CDR2 (germline): SGHRS, YFSETQ. V dropped 4 bases and J dropped 3 bases, with 8 bases sitting between them. The CDR3 runs 13 residues. CDR3 coding DNA: TGCGCCAGCAGCGGCGGACTCTACAATGAGCAGTTCTTC. This gives the protein CASSGGLYNEQFF. Filled out from reference TRBV5-1 and TRBJ2-1, the complete variable domain reads KAGVTQTPRYLIKTRGQQVTLSCSPISGHRSVSWYQQTPGQGLQFLFEYFSETQRNKGNFPGRFSGRQFSNSRSEMNVSTLELGDSALYLCASSGGLYNEQFFGPGTRLTVL.

The rearrangement links TRBV4-2 to TRBJ2-5; possibly TRBD2 for D (6 bases). Looked up from germline, CDR1 is LGHNA and CDR2 is YNFKEQ. CDR3 length equals 15 residues. V shed 0 bases and J shed 1 base, with 9 bases lying between them. The chain's CDR3 is CASSQEGSGQETQYF. In DNA form, the CDR3 reads TGTGCCAGCAGCCAAGAAGGTAGCGGCCAAGAGACCCAGTACTTC.

The V gene is TRBV19, the J gene TRBJ1-1; D not resolved. There are 12 residues in the CDR3. In germline, CDR1 is LNHDA, CDR2 SQIVND (reference sequence). Trimming took 3 bases from V and 7 from J, leaving 9 bases between them. The CDR3 DNA follows: TGTGCCAGTAGTATTACCCACGGTGAAGCTTTCTTT. Translation: CASSITHGEAFF.

A note on this clone: The sample holds other DNA sequences that translate to the same CDR3. This chain uses TRBV18 with TRBJ2-2; tentative D call: TRBD2 (6 bases). CDR1 KGHSH and CDR2 LQKENI come from the germline V gene. Trimming took 0 bases from V and 1 from J, leaving 6 bases between them. This CDR3 comprises 15 residues. The CDR3: CASSPPSGNTGELFF. Here the CDR3 DNA reads TGTGCCAGCTCACCACCTAGCGGGAACACCGGGGAGCTGTTTTTT.

The chain employs TRBV7-3 and TRBJ2-3; TRBD2 agrees at 7 bases. Germline CDR1 and CDR2: SGHTA and FQGTGA. The CDR3 totals 15 residues. Trimming removed 2 bases from V and 6 bases from J; junction bases left unmatched: 8. The CDR3 DNA sequence: TGTGCCAGCAGCTTATCGGGAGCGGGATTGGATACGCAGTATTTT. Translating gives CASSLSGAGLDTQYF.

This clone was detected only a few times. The chain uses TRBV6-6 and TRBJ1-5; a weak D match, TRBD1 (5 bases). V lost 6 bases and J 0 bases, leaving 15 bases between the germline ends. The CDR3 loop spans 16 amino acids. CDR1 MNHNY and CDR2 SVGAGI come from the germline V gene (reference sequence). The CDR3 DNA reads TGTGCCAGCAGCAACAGACAGTTTATTAGCAATCAGCCCCAGCATTTT. It specifies CASSNRQFISNQPQHF.